A selection of T cell receptor beta chains follows, all from one sample in a study of blood T cell repertoires in COVID-19. The data were produced by immunoSEQ multiplex PCR, yet TCRdb's version contains in-frame clones alone and is incomplete. The sample consists of about 370,000 clones, roughly nine tenths of them appearing once. Sequenced: PBMCs or T cells enriched from blood (not recorded which). The receptors were sampled from a man aged 18 to 30 who had recovered from COVID-19. CDR3s include the opening cysteine and the closing phenylalanine or tryptophan. The order of the fields is CDR3 protein, CDR3 DNA, D gene, J gene, clone size, V gene. The D gene is left open where the match is weak. The size of a clone is reported for some rows only, either as once, few or many, or as a class for expanded clones.

CDR3aa: CAISDYGEGNTEAFF
CDR3nt: TGTGCCATCAGTGATTACGGGGAGGGGAACACTGAAGCTTTCTTT
d_gene: -
j_gene: TRBJ1-1
abundance: -
v_gene: TRBV10-3

CDR3aa: CASSLAGGDEQYF
CDR3nt: TGTGCCAGCAGCTTAGCTGGGGGGGACGAGCAGTACTTC
d_gene: TRBD2
j_gene: TRBJ2-7
abundance: -
v_gene: TRBV7-8

CDR3aa: CASSIGATDPEKLFF
CDR3nt: TGTGCCAGTAGTATCGGCGCGACAGACCCTGAAAAACTGTTTTTT
d_gene: -
j_gene: TRBJ1-4
abundance: -
v_gene: TRBV19

CDR3aa: CASSLGGAETQYF
CDR3nt: TGTGCCAGCAGTTTGGGAGGGGCCGAGACCCAGTACTTC
d_gene: TRBD2
j_gene: TRBJ2-5
abundance: -
v_gene: TRBV27

CDR3aa: CASSLQGSMEQFF
CDR3nt: TGTGCCAGCAGCTTGCAGGGTAGTATGGAGCAGTTCTTC
d_gene: -
j_gene: TRBJ2-1
abundance: -
v_gene: TRBV3-1/TRBV3-2

CDR3aa: CASSYSEGRYGYTF
CDR3nt: TGTGCCAGCAGTTACTCGGAGGGGAGGTATGGCTACACCTTC
d_gene: -
j_gene: TRBJ1-2
abundance: once
v_gene: TRBV6-5

CDR3aa: CASSPTRGGGEKLFF
CDR3nt: TGTGCCAGCAGCCCTACTCGAGGGGGCGGCGAAAAACTGTTTTTT
d_gene: TRBD1
j_gene: TRBJ1-4
abundance: -
v_gene: TRBV5-4

CDR3aa: CSAREVLSYEQYF
CDR3nt: TGCAGCGCCCGGGAGGTCCTATCCTACGAGCAGTACTTC
d_gene: TRBD2
j_gene: TRBJ2-7
abundance: -
v_gene: TRBV29-1

CDR3aa: CASSARDSSSYEQYF
CDR3nt: TGTGCCAGTAGTGCAAGGGACAGTTCCTCCTACGAGCAGTACTTC
d_gene: TRBD1
j_gene: TRBJ2-7
abundance: -
v_gene: TRBV19

CDR3aa: CASHGRKDNYNEQFF
CDR3nt: TGTGCCAGCCATGGCCGTAAAGATAACTACAATGAGCAGTTCTTC
d_gene: -
j_gene: TRBJ2-1
abundance: -
v_gene: TRBV19

CDR3aa: CASSRSQGYGYTF
CDR3nt: TGTGCCAGCAGCCGAAGTCAGGGATATGGCTACACCTTC
d_gene: -
j_gene: TRBJ1-2
abundance: -
v_gene: TRBV14

CDR3aa: CASLTGGTEAFF
CDR3nt: TGTGCCAGCCTTACAGGGGGCACTGAAGCTTTCTTT
d_gene: TRBD1
j_gene: TRBJ1-1
abundance: once
v_gene: TRBV2

CDR3aa: CASSPSSPNSNQPQHF
CDR3nt: TGTGCCAGCTCACCCTCTTCCCCTAATAGCAATCAGCCCCAGCATTTT
d_gene: -
j_gene: TRBJ1-5
abundance: -
v_gene: TRBV18

CDR3aa: CASSSDRSYGYTF
CDR3nt: TGTGCCAGCAGCTCAGACAGGTCCTATGGCTACACCTTC
d_gene: -
j_gene: TRBJ1-2
abundance: -
v_gene: TRBV5-4

CDR3aa: CASSEGGTVGETQYF
CDR3nt: TGTGCCAGCAGTGAAGGAGGGACAGTAGGAGAGACCCAGTACTTC
d_gene: TRBD1
j_gene: TRBJ2-5
abundance: -
v_gene: TRBV2

CDR3aa: CASSVSLSSYEQYF
CDR3nt: TGTGCCAGCAGCGTAAGCTTAAGCTCCTACGAGCAGTACTTC
d_gene: -
j_gene: TRBJ2-7
abundance: once
v_gene: TRBV9

CDR3aa: CASSPRVQKEEGYTF
CDR3nt: TGTGCCAGCTCACCACGGGTACAGAAGGAAGAAGGCTACACCTTC
d_gene: -
j_gene: TRBJ1-2
abundance: -
v_gene: TRBV18

CDR3aa: CASSFRGETQYF
CDR3nt: TGTGCCAGCAGCTTTAGAGGGGAGACCCAGTACTTC
d_gene: -
j_gene: TRBJ2-5
abundance: -
v_gene: TRBV5-6

CDR3aa: CASTGRQGASGYTF
CDR3nt: TGTGCCAGCACCGGAAGGCAGGGGGCGAGTGGCTACACCTTC
d_gene: TRBD1
j_gene: TRBJ1-2
abundance: -
v_gene: TRBV25-1

CDR3aa: CASSQDWATGELFF
CDR3nt: TGCGCCAGCAGCCAAGATTGGGCTACCGGGGAGCTGTTTTTT
d_gene: -
j_gene: TRBJ2-2
abundance: -
v_gene: TRBV4-3

CDR3aa: CASSLISGHDYEQYF
CDR3nt: TGCGCCAGCAGCTTGATTTCAGGACACGACTACGAGCAGTACTTC
d_gene: -
j_gene: TRBJ2-7
abundance: -
v_gene: TRBV5-1

CDR3aa: CASRPRGRGNEQYF
CDR3nt: TGCGCCAGCAGACCCCGCGGGAGAGGCAACGAGCAGTACTTC
d_gene: TRBD2
j_gene: TRBJ2-7
abundance: -
v_gene: TRBV5-1

CDR3aa: CASTVRAGMDNEQFF
CDR3nt: TGTGCCAGCACCGTCCGAGCGGGAATGGACAATGAGCAGTTCTTC
d_gene: TRBD2
j_gene: TRBJ2-1
abundance: -
v_gene: TRBV4-2

CDR3aa: CASSPPSGGADEQFF
CDR3nt: TGCGCCAGCAGCCCCCCGAGCGGGGGGGCAGATGAGCAGTTCTTC
d_gene: TRBD2
j_gene: TRBJ2-1
abundance: -
v_gene: TRBV5-1

CDR3aa: CASSPGLAGADTQYF
CDR3nt: TGTGCCAGCAGCCCCGGACTAGCGGGAGCAGATACGCAGTATTTT
d_gene: TRBD2
j_gene: TRBJ2-3
abundance: -
v_gene: TRBV11-2

CDR3aa: CASSSTIAGGYNEQFF
CDR3nt: TGTGCCAGCAGTTCCACTATAGCGGGAGGATACAATGAGCAGTTCTTC
d_gene: TRBD2
j_gene: TRBJ2-1
abundance: -
v_gene: TRBV27

CDR3aa: CASSLEFGNTGELFF
CDR3nt: TGTGCCAGCAGTTTAGAGTTTGGGAACACCGGGGAGCTGTTTTTT
d_gene: -
j_gene: TRBJ2-2
abundance: -
v_gene: TRBV28

CDR3aa: CASREDRSEAFF
CDR3nt: TGTGCCAGCAGAGAGGACAGGTCTGAAGCTTTCTTT
d_gene: TRBD1
j_gene: TRBJ1-1
abundance: few
v_gene: TRBV27

CDR3aa: CASSFVRGGTEAFF
CDR3nt: TGTGCCAGCAGCTTTGTACGGGGGGGCACTGAAGCTTTCTTT
d_gene: -
j_gene: TRBJ1-1
abundance: -
v_gene: TRBV5-8

CDR3aa: CASSTGTGGSGNTIYF
CDR3nt: TGTGCCAGCTCAACCGGGACAGGGGGCTCTGGAAACACCATATATTTT
d_gene: TRBD1
j_gene: TRBJ1-3
abundance: once
v_gene: TRBV18

CDR3aa: CASSEARPEAFF
CDR3nt: TGTGCCAGCAGTGAAGCGCGTCCTGAAGCTTTCTTT
d_gene: -
j_gene: TRBJ1-1
abundance: -
v_gene: TRBV6-1

CDR3aa: CASSSPRGNQETQYF
CDR3nt: TGCGCCAGCAGCTCGCCGAGGGGGAACCAAGAGACCCAGTACTTC
d_gene: -
j_gene: TRBJ2-5
abundance: -
v_gene: TRBV5-1

CDR3aa: CASSQPGTGGYEQYF
CDR3nt: TGTGCCAGCAGCCAACCCGGGACAGGGGGCTACGAGCAGTACTTC
d_gene: TRBD1
j_gene: TRBJ2-7
abundance: -
v_gene: TRBV7-2

CDR3aa: CASRTDIYGNTIYF
CDR3nt: TGTGCCAGCAGAACGGACATCTACGGAAACACCATATATTTT
d_gene: -
j_gene: TRBJ1-3
abundance: -
v_gene: TRBV11-2

CDR3aa: CASSLGGRASTGELFF
CDR3nt: TGTGCCAGCAGCTTGGGCGGGAGGGCTAGCACCGGGGAGCTGTTTTTT
d_gene: TRBD2
j_gene: TRBJ2-2
abundance: few
v_gene: TRBV7-2

CDR3aa: CASSLEAEAFF
CDR3nt: TGCGCCAGCAGCTTAGAGGCTGAAGCTTTCTTT
d_gene: -
j_gene: TRBJ1-1
abundance: -
v_gene: TRBV5-1

CDR3aa: CASSLLTGPGQPDYGYTF
CDR3nt: TGCGCCAGCAGCCTCCTCACCGGGCCGGGACAGCCAGACTATGGCTACACCTTC
d_gene: TRBD1
j_gene: TRBJ1-2
abundance: -
v_gene: TRBV4-1